This TCR beta chain emerged from a study of spatial heterogeneity in lung cancer. Time point: sample taken at primary tumor resection. The study tagged each TCR cDNA molecule with a unique molecular identifier. From the 5' RACE reads, TCRdb called clonotypes with MiXCR, one entry per CDR3 protein. Among tens of thousands of distinct CDR3 sequences listed, 12% to 15% were seen once. CDR3 length: 13 amino acids. V dropped 3 bases and J dropped 7; count of bases not matched to a gene: 4. Germline CDR1 and CDR2: SGDLS and YYNGEE. This material consisted of PBMCs, taken at surgery. The sequence came from a male donor with early-stage non-small cell lung cancer. The chain has TRBV9 and TRBJ2-3; the match to TRBD1 covers 8 bases. The CDR3, as DNA: TGTGCCAGCAGCGCCCAGGGGGCATATACGCAGTATTTT. Its protein product is CASSAQGAYTQYF.